Sequencing of this TCR beta chain was carried out in a study of CD8+ T cells in alopecia areata. Whole-study context: Treatment of the treated patients consisted of oral tofacitinib, 5 to 10 mg twice daily.

Losses at the gene ends were 4 bases for V and 4 bases for J; bases not matched to a gene: 11. Germline assignment: CDR1 SGHRS and CDR2 YFSETQ. CDR3 length: 16 amino acids. RNA, once extracted, was reverse transcribed into cDNA for use as the sequencing template. Using immunoSEQ multiplex PCR, the repertoire was profiled, and TCRdb retains in-frame clones only, with some absent. The repertoire holds about 120,000 clones, with 45% to 50% as singletons. The sequence derives from a human donor with alopecia areata. The chain recombines TRBV5-1 with TRBJ1-2; TRBD1 aligns across 9 bases. The sequencing used CD8+ T cells sorted from blood, collected at week 0. CDR3 sequence reads: CASSIGQGLPGYGYTF. The DNA for the CDR3 is TGCGCCAGCAGCATAGGACAGGGGTTACCCGGCTATGGCTACACCTTC.